This TCR beta chain emerged from a study of T cells expressing NK-cell markers. In the study overall: Seven donors tested HCMV-seropositive and one tested seronegative among the eight sequenced.

Following a re-call of the 5' RACE reads, TCRdb has one entry per CDR3 protein and lacks DNA. The table for this sample gives approximately 550,000 distinct CDR3 sequences. The CDR3 has 12 residues. The germline V gene encodes CDR1 SGHRS and CDR2 YFSETQ. Sequencing input: blood T cells: a sorted CD56 or NKG2C T cell subset, CD4+ or CD8+ T cells, or bulk PBMC T cells (not recorded which). The genes are TRBV5-1 and TRBJ2-5. This receptor was identified in a man between 18 and 29 years old in good health. The CDR3 region is CASSPHLGTQYF.